These 32 T cell receptor beta chains were sequenced from one sample in a study of regulatory T cells in long-lasting Graves disease. Sample time point: persistent/refractory GD, antithyroid drugs over 5 years with positive TRAb. PBMC-derived RNA was used for the TCR library. Arm-PCR of CDR3 regions and iRepertoire HTBI primers were the basis on which TCR beta libraries were built. One entry per CDR3 protein results from TCRdb running MiXCR on the multiplex PCR reads. The sample has roughly 400,000 distinct CDR3 sequences, 21% seen once. This specimen was peripheral blood mononuclear cells (PBMCs), taken when the disease was refractory, from a patient treated with antithyroid drugs. These receptors all stem from a female donor with Graves disease.

For this clonotype: A far larger clone is just one base off, so this is likely a read error. The chain couples TRBV7-8 to TRBJ1-6; 10 positions agree with TRBD1. The V gene's germline CDR1 is SGHVS and CDR2 FQNEAQ. The CDR3 consists of 16 residues. Unmatched junction bases numbered 8, after V lost 5 bases and J lost 7 bases. The CDR3 DNA follows: TGTGCCAGCAGCACCAACCGACAGGGGGCGAATTCACCCCTCCACTTT. Amino acid sequence: CASSTNRQGANSPLHF. The variable domain in full, completed from reference TRBV7-8 and TRBJ1-6, reads GAGVSQSPRYKVAKRGQDVALRCDPISGHVSLFWYQQALGQGPEFLTYFQNEAQLDKSGLPSDRFFAERPEGSVSTLKIQRTQQEDSAVYLCASSTNRQGANSPLHFGNGTRLTVT.

This clonotype was found a few times. V and J are TRBV10-1 and TRBJ2-7, with D possibly matching TRBD1 (6 bases). Germline V lookup: CDR1 WNHNN, CDR2 SYGVQD (reference sequence). Trimming took off 3 bases at V and 1 base at J, with 10 bases between the two ends. The CDR3 sequence is 14 residues long. CDR3 sequence (DNA): TGCGCCAGCAGTGATCCCGGGACATCCTACGAGCAGTACTTC. This encodes CASSDPGTSYEQYF.

This clonotype has just a few counts. This chain links TRBV6-1 with TRBJ2-7; a possible D gene is TRBD2 (5 bases). Trimming stripped 6 bases from V and 2 bases from J, with 32 bases between. The CDR3 length is 20 residues. CDR1 and CDR2 from the germline V gene are MNHNS and SASEGT. The CDR3 DNA follows: TGTGCCAGCAGCCGCGACTTCTCGCGGATAGTCAGCGGTTATACCTACGAGCAGTACTTC. It translates to CASSRDFSRIVSGYTYEQYF.

Note on this clonotype: Lacking the conserved final phenylalanine or tryptophan, this CDR3 likely reflects a read error. The rearrangement uses TRBV5-1 and TRBJ1-6; possible D gene TRBD1, 5 bases. The CDR3 runs 18 residues. Per germline, CDR1 SGHRS and CDR2 YFSETQ. The ends were cut back, 4 bases at V and 1 base at J, with 18 bases in the middle. The CDR3 region has the DNA TGCGCCAGCAGCAATACGGACATTGGAGGGTCCTATAATTCACCCCTCCACTCT. This encodes CASSNTDIGGSYNSPLHS.

The sample holds a few counts of this clonotype. The chain joins TRBV6-1 to TRBJ1-6, with D possibly being TRBD1 (5 bases). Germline CDR1 MNHNS, CDR2 SASEGT. V lost 6 bases, J lost 1 base, and 16 bases lay in between. The CDR3 consists of 17 residues. The CDR3 DNA reads TGTGCCAGCAGCACTAATCAGGGATATTCCTATAATTCACCCCTCCACTTT. This gives the protein CASSTNQGYSYNSPLHF.

This rearrangement joins TRBV29-1 to TRBJ2-1, with 7 bases matching TRBD2. There are 14 residues in the CDR3. Germline lookup yields CDR1 SQVTM and CDR2 ANQGSEA. Trimming cost V 5 bases and J 2 bases; bases outside gene matches: 6. Here the CDR3 reads CSVLSGTTYNEQFF. In nucleotides, the CDR3 is TGCAGCGTTCTTTCCGGGACTACCTACAATGAGCAGTTCTTC.

Here the CDR3 reads CASSLQASYEQYF. The CDR3 DNA sequence: TGTGCCAGCAGCTTACAGGCCTCCTACGAGCAGTACTTC. The chain couples TRBV5-6 to TRBJ2-7; D might be TRBD1 (5 bases). Trimming removed 2 bases at V and 0 bases at J, with 6 bases between. The CDR3 has 13 amino acids. CDR1 and CDR2 from the germline V gene are SGHDT and YYEEEE.

The J gene is TRBJ2-4, the V gene TRBV11-2; 9 bases line up with TRBD1. The germline gives CDR1 SGHAT, CDR2 FQNNGV. J lost 1 base, V lost 1 base, and 5 bases had no gene match. The CDR3 loop spans 17 amino acids. The CDR3 region is CASSLGDREGAKNIQYF. The CDR3 DNA sequence: TGTGCCAGCAGCTTAGGGGACAGGGAGGGTGCCAAAAACATTCAGTACTTC.

The chain uses TRBV7-3 and TRBJ2-1; no reliable D call. CDR3 length: 14 amino acids. The V end lost 3 bases, the J end lost 5 bases, and 11 bases lay between the germline ends. Germline CDR1 reads SGHTA; CDR2 reads FQGTGA. This chain's CDR3 is CASSFGLGDNEQFF. The CDR3 DNA is TGTGCCAGCAGCTTTGGTCTTGGGGACAATGAGCAGTTCTTC. Variable domain in full (rest from reference TRBV7-3 and TRBJ2-1): GAGVSQTPSNKVTEKGKYVELRCDPISGHTALYWYRQSLGQGPEFLIYFQGTGAADDSGLPNDRFFAVRPEGSVSTLKIQRTERGDSAVYLCASSFGLGDNEQFFGPGTRLTVL.

This clonotype came up a few times. This chain uses TRBV20-1 with TRBJ2-7; weak D call: TRBD1 (6 bases). Trimming took off 6 bases at V and 0 bases at J, with 12 bases between the two ends. CDR1 is DFQATT and CDR2 is SNEGSKA in the germline V gene (reference sequence). The CDR3 has 13 amino acids. CDR3 amino acids: CSATGTISYEQYF. The CDR3 DNA reads TGCAGTGCCACAGGGACGATCTCCTACGAGCAGTACTTC.

This clonotype was recorded at least ten times. The rearrangement links TRBV20-1 to TRBJ2-5; tentatively, D is TRBD2 (6 bases). Trimming took 4 bases from V and 1 from J, leaving 10 bases between them. This CDR3 has 13 residues. Germline CDR1 and CDR2: DFQATT and SNEGSKA (reference sequence). Here the CDR3 DNA reads TGCAGTGCTAAGCGGGCGAGCCAAGAGACCCAGTACTTC. Protein sequence: CSAKRASQETQYF.

A remark on this clonotype: This may come from a read error, since a much larger clone is one base off. The genes are TRBV13 and TRBJ2-5, with D possibly TRBD2 on 6 matching bases. The CDR3 sequence is 19 residues long. Germline V gene sequence: CDR1 PRHDT, CDR2 FYEKMQ (reference sequence). The CDR3, as DNA: TGTGCCGGCAGCTTATACCTGCGGCGGGGCCCACGAAACCAAGAGACCCAGTACTTC. As protein: CAGSLYLRRGPRNQETQYF.

This clonotype has just a few counts. The gene calls are TRBV20-1 and TRBJ2-7; D call uncertain. The length of the CDR3 is 13 residues. The V gene's germline CDR1 is DFQATT and CDR2 SNEGSKA (reference sequence). The germline V and J ends were trimmed by 2 bases and 5 bases, with 13 bases remaining between them. In DNA, the CDR3 is TGCAGTGCTAGAAGAACGGCGCGAGACGAGCAGTACTTC. Protein product: CSARRTARDEQYF.

This clonotype has more than one count but fewer than ten. CDR3 protein: CASSLFRGRYNEQFF. DNA of the CDR3: TGTGCCAGCAGTTTATTCCGGGGACGGTACAATGAGCAGTTCTTC. The genes are TRBV28 and TRBJ2-1, with D possibly called TRBD1 or TRBD2 (5 bases each). Trimming removed 1 base from V and 4 bases from J, with 11 bases in between. The CDR3 consists of 15 residues. Looked up from germline, CDR1 is MDHEN and CDR2 is SYDVKM.

This clonotype was recorded a few times. The chain couples TRBV2 to TRBJ1-6; D call uncertain. Deletions cut 7 bases from V and 10 bases from J, with 11 bases between. The CDR3 is made up of 12 amino acids. Germline V CDR1 and CDR2: SNHLY, FYNNEI. The CDR3 nucleotides are TGTGCCAGCACCCAAGGTCGGTCACCCCTCCACTTT. This gives the protein CASTQGRSPLHF.

This clonotype was found a few times. The chain uses TRBV11-2 and TRBJ1-3, with a tentative D call TRBD1 (5 bases). The CDR3 contains 13 residues. Germline CDR1 reads SGHAT; CDR2 reads FQNNGV. Trimming took 6 bases from V and 4 from J, leaving 10 bases between them. CDR3 residues: CASSTGAGNTIYF. The CDR3 coding sequence is TGTGCCAGCAGTACAGGTGCCGGAAACACCATATATTTT.

On this clonotype: At one end, the junction sequence differs from germline, possibly due to a read error. The gene calls are TRBV7-9 and TRBJ2-2, with D perhaps TRBD1 or TRBD2 (6 bases each). Germline assignment: CDR1 SEHNR and CDR2 FQNEAQ (reference sequence). This CDR3 has 17 amino acids. Here the CDR3 DNA reads TGTGCCAGCAGCTTACCGTCTAGGGGGGTTCCCACCGAGGAGCTGTTTTTT. It codes for CASSLPSRGVPTEELFF.

The CDR3 loop reads CSVAHRADRNEKLFF. CDR3 DNA sequence: TGCAGCGTTGCTCACAGGGCCGACCGGAATGAAAAACTGTTTTTT. The chain recombines TRBV29-1 with TRBJ1-4; possible D gene TRBD1, 6 bases. The CDR3 loop spans 15 amino acids. V lost 4 bases to trimming and J lost 5 bases, with 17 bases between them. Germline V CDR1 and CDR2: SQVTM, ANQGSEA.

Only one count was recorded for this clonotype. The junction departs from the called germline gene at one end, perhaps through a read error. V usage is TRBV12-3 or TRBV12-4 and J usage is TRBJ2-7, with D perhaps TRBD1 (5 bases). This CDR3 region has 15 residues. This CDR3 reads CASSRESTASYGQYF. CDR3 in DNA: TGTGCCAGTAGTCGAGAATCGACAGCCTCCTACGGGCAGTACTTC.

This clonotype has more than one count but fewer than ten. This chain links TRBV14 with TRBJ2-5; 10 bases map to TRBD2. Germline CDR1 SGHDN, CDR2 FVKESK. Trimming took 9 bases from V and 3 from J; bases not matched to a gene: 10. This CDR3 has 15 residues. The CDR3 sequence is CASGLADYGKETQYF. CDR3 bases: TGTGCCAGTGGACTAGCGGATTACGGAAAAGAGACCCAGTACTTC.

The chain links TRBV11-2 to TRBJ2-1; D is unresolved. The CDR3 totals 11 residues. V was trimmed by 0 bases and J by 10 bases, leaving 4 bases between them. Germline lookup yields CDR1 SGHAT and CDR2 FQNNGV. Here the CDR3 reads CASSLEWEQFF. In DNA, the CDR3 is TGTGCCAGCAGCTTAGAGTGGGAGCAGTTCTTC.

This clonotype was counted between two and nine times. V gene TRBV28 combines with J gene TRBJ2-3; perhaps TRBD2 as D (6 bases). CDR1 is MDHEN and CDR2 is SYDVKM in the germline V gene. The ends were cut back, 5 bases at V and 2 bases at J, with 14 bases in the middle. The CDR3 totals 15 residues. For the CDR3, the DNA is TGTGCCAGCAGTCCGGGACTCAGTTTCACAGATACGCAGTATTTT. Amino acids: CASSPGLSFTDTQYF.

With respect to this clonotype: A read error may be the cause here, since a much bigger clone is one base away. The chain carries TRBV2 and TRBJ1-5, with 7 bases aligning to TRBD1. The CDR3 sequence is 12 residues long. Germline CDR1 and CDR2: SNHLY and FYNNEI. DNA for the CDR3: TGTGCCAGCAGCGACGGATTTGACAGGGAGGGTTTT. Amino acids: CASSDGFDREGF. The full variable domain, with the rest looked up from reference TRBV2 and TRBJ1-5, is EPEVTQTPSHQVTQMGQEVILRCVPISNHLYFYWYRQILGQKVEFLVSFYNNEISEKSEIFDDQFSVERPDGSNFTLKIRSTKLEDSAMYFCASSDGFDREGFGDGTRLSIL.

The rearrangement links TRBV15 to TRBJ1-1; D gene unclear. This CDR3 region has 14 residues. Trimming stripped 3 bases from V and 1 base from J, with 9 bases between. In germline, CDR1 is LNHNV, CDR2 YYDKDF (reference sequence). The CDR3 coding sequence is TGTGCCACCAGCAGTCATGCAGGGAACACTGAAGCTTTCTTT. Translated: CATSSHAGNTEAFF.

This clonotype was detected ten times or more. V is TRBV20-1 and J is TRBJ1-5; 7 bases map to TRBD1. The CDR3 runs to 14 residues. Germline loops: CDR1 DFQATT, CDR2 SNEGSKA (reference sequence). The V and J ends lost 3 bases and 6 bases, in that order; junction bases with no gene match: 8. CDR3 loop: CSARADRESQPQHF. In nucleotides, the CDR3 is TGCAGTGCTAGGGCCGACAGGGAATCTCAGCCCCAGCATTTT.

This clonotype was observed many times. CDR3 in DNA: TGCAGCGTTGTAGTATGGGTTGGATGGGAGACCCAGTACTTC. This translates into CSVVVWVGWETQYF. This chain links TRBV29-1 with TRBJ2-5; D unclear. Per germline, CDR1 SQVTM and CDR2 ANQGSEA. The V and J ends lost 4 bases and 5 bases respectively, with 17 bases between them. The CDR3 covers 14 residues.

Many counts were recorded for this clonotype. The V gene is TRBV2, the J gene TRBJ2-7; D unresolved. CDR1 is SNHLY, CDR2 FYNNEI, per germline. The V and J ends lost 6 bases and 0 bases respectively, with 9 bases between them. The CDR3 loop spans 13 amino acids. In nucleotides, the CDR3 is TGTGCCAGCAGAGGCGGAAGCTCCTACGAGCAGTACTTC. Its translation is CASRGGSSYEQYF.

This clonotype has only a few counts. The J gene is TRBJ2-5, the V gene TRBV5-6; D is undetermined. There are 12 residues in the CDR3. V was clipped by 1 base and J by 4 bases, with 5 bases between them. Germline CDR1 reads SGHDT; CDR2 reads YYEEEE. Here the CDR3 reads CASSLLSETQYF. The CDR3 nucleotides read TGTGCCAGCAGCTTGTTATCAGAGACCCAGTACTTC.

This clonotype was counted only a few times. The chain recombines TRBV29-1 with TRBJ2-7, with TRBD1 matching 8 bases. This CDR3 contains 13 residues. V shed 4 bases and J 4 bases; nucleotides not matched to a gene: 6. In germline, CDR1 is SQVTM, CDR2 ANQGSEA. In nucleotides, the CDR3 is TGCAGCGTTGCCGAGGACAGGGCTTACGAGCAGTACTTC. Translation gives CSVAEDRAYEQYF.

Details on this clonotype: At one boundary the junction diverges from the germline segment, which might be a read error. This rearrangement joins TRBV19 to TRBJ2-2, with 8 bases matching TRBD2. There are 17 residues in the CDR3. Germline lookup yields CDR1 LNHDA and CDR2 SQIVND (reference sequence). The CDR3 spells CASSIRGLVSFTGKLFF. In DNA form, the CDR3 reads TGTGCCAGTAGTATAAGGGGACTAGTGTCTTTTACCGGGAAGCTGTTTTTT.

The chain uses TRBV5-1 and TRBJ2-1; 9 nucleotides agree with TRBD2. Germline V gene sequence: CDR1 SGHRS, CDR2 YFSETQ. The V gene end was trimmed by 1 base and the J gene end by 0 bases; junction bases not matched to a gene: 2. The CDR3 is 16 amino acids. The CDR3 DNA sequence: TGCGCCAGCAGCTTGCAGACTAGCGGCTCCTACAATGAGCAGTTCTTC. As protein: CASSLQTSGSYNEQFF. Combining the CDR3 with reference TRBV5-1 and TRBJ2-1 gives the whole variable domain KAGVTQTPRYLIKTRGQQVTLSCSPISGHRSVSWYQQTPGQGLQFLFEYFSETQRNKGNFPGRFSGRQFSNSRSEMNVSTLELGDSALYLCASSLQTSGSYNEQFFGPGTRLTVL.

This clonotype was seen ten or more times. This rearrangement joins TRBV7-6 to TRBJ1-5; D possibly corresponds to TRBD1 (6 bases). CDR3 length: 13 amino acids. Germline values: CDR1 SGHVS, CDR2 FNYEAQ. Trimming stripped 11 bases from V and 6 bases from J, with 17 bases between. In nucleotides, the CDR3 is TGTGCCTCTAGCCGGACAGCCACTCAGCCCCAGCATTTT. It yields the protein CASSRTATQPQHF. Combining the CDR3 with reference TRBV7-6 and TRBJ1-5 gives the whole variable domain GAGVSQSPRYKVTKRGQDVALRCDPISGHVSLYWYRQALGQGPEFLTYFNYEAQQDKSGLPNDRFSAERPEGSISTLTIQRTEQRDSAMYRCASSRTATQPQHFGDGTRLSIL.